This passage covers 13 T cell receptor beta chains from one sample sequenced in a study of blood T cell repertoires in COVID-19. Sequencing was performed with immunoSEQ multiplex PCR; in TCRdb, only in-frame clones are kept and a portion is missing. The data hold around 260,000 clones, with 83% observed a single time. The sequenced material came from peripheral blood. These receptor sequences come from a woman between 50 and 59 years old who had recovered from COVID-19.

This chain uses TRBV27 with TRBJ2-7, with D possibly matching TRBD2 (5 bases). CDR1 and CDR2 (germline): MNHEY, SMNVEV (reference sequence). Trimming shortened V by 3 bases and J by 2 bases, and 14 bases separated the two germline ends. CDR3 size: 15 residues. The CDR3 loop is CASSFWAGVPYEQYF. CDR3 nucleotide sequence: TGTGCCAGCAGTTTCTGGGCCGGGGTGCCCTACGAGCAGTACTTC.

The chain carries TRBV5-6 and TRBJ1-6; 7 bases align to TRBD1. Germline CDR1 and CDR2: SGHDT and YYEEEE. V dropped 2 bases and J dropped 10; count of bases not matched to a gene: 9. This CDR3 is built from 15 residues. CDR3 loop: CASSFHRGTVSPLHF. In DNA, the CDR3 is TGTGCCAGCAGCTTTCACAGGGGTACGGTATCACCCCTCCACTTT.

This chain joins TRBV9 and TRBJ2-7; 8 nucleotides align to TRBD2. With V trimmed by 0 bases and J by 6 bases, 8 bases remained unmatched. Germline V gene lookup returns CDR1 SGDLS and CDR2 YYNGEE. There are 15 residues in the CDR3. CDR3 DNA sequence: TGTGCCAGCAGCGTAGCTTCCGGGGGGGTAGGCGAGCAGTACTTC. Encoded protein: CASSVASGGVGEQYF.

This chain links TRBV9 with TRBJ2-1, with 14 nucleotides matching TRBD2. J gave up 9 bases and V 3 bases, and 5 bases lay outside the gene matches. The CDR3 is made up of 15 amino acids. CDR1 and CDR2 (germline): SGDLS, YYNGEE. The CDR3 protein is CASSAGLAGAGEQFF. As DNA, the CDR3 is TGTGCCAGCAGCGCGGGACTAGCGGGAGCGGGTGAGCAGTTCTTC. Complete variable domain (other parts from reference TRBV9 and TRBJ2-1): DSGVTQTPKHLITATGQRVTLRCSPRSGDLSVYWYQQSLDQGLQFLIQYYNGEERAKGNILERFSAQQFPDLHSELNLSSLELGDSALYFCASSAGLAGAGEQFFGPGTRLTVL.

The chain combines TRBV5-1 with TRBJ2-3; TRBD2 agrees at 9 bases. J lost 0 bases, V lost 2 bases, and 1 base had no gene match. The CDR3 consists of 15 residues. Germline V gene sequence: CDR1 SGHRS, CDR2 YFSETQ. The CDR3 DNA reads as TGCGCCAGCAGCTTTCTAGCGGGGAGCACAGATACGCAGTATTTT. Its protein is CASSFLAGSTDTQYF.

The J gene is TRBJ2-5, the V gene TRBV5-8; maybe TRBD1 (5 bases). V was cut by 5 bases and J by 5 bases, with 10 bases left in between. From germline, CDR1 is SGHTS and CDR2 YDEGEE. The length of the CDR3 is 12 residues. The CDR3 region has the DNA TGTGCCAGCAGTTACAGGATTGAGACCCAGTACTTC. Its translation is CASSYRIETQYF.

This clone was seen once. Other DNA sequences in this sample translate to the same CDR3. The J gene is TRBJ1-2, the V gene TRBV9, with D hard to call. Trimming pared 3 bases from V and 3 bases from J, leaving 9 bases between. This CDR3 is 13 amino acids long. Per the germline V gene, CDR1 is SGDLS and CDR2 is YYNGEE. CDR3 sequence reads: CASSAQGDYGYTF. CDR3 DNA: TGTGCCAGCAGCGCTCAAGGAGACTATGGCTACACCTTC.

The chain combines TRBV29-1 with TRBJ2-2; 8 bases line up with TRBD1. The V gene's germline CDR1 is SQVTM and CDR2 ANQGSEA. This CDR3 region has 12 residues. V lost 7 bases, J lost 4 bases, and 2 bases stayed unmatched. DNA of the CDR3: TGCAGCGCAACAGGGGGCACCGGGGAGCTGTTTTTT. It codes for CSATGGTGELFF.

The chain combines TRBV30 with TRBJ2-3, with TRBD2 matching over 10 bases. This CDR3 has 14 amino acids. Germline trimming cut 2 bases from V and 4 bases from J; bases unmatched to any gene: 3. Germline V lookup: CDR1 GTSNPN, CDR2 SVGIG (reference sequence). The CDR3 coding sequence is TGTGCCTGGAGTAGCGGGAGGGCCCCAGATACGCAGTATTTT. Translation gives CAWSSGRAPDTQYF.

The chain employs TRBV30 and TRBJ2-4; 7 nucleotides line up with TRBD2. The germline V gene has CDR1 GTSNPN and CDR2 SVGIG (reference sequence). The CDR3 runs 12 residues. V trimming: 2 bases; J trimming: 11 bases; junction bases outside the gene matches: 6. CDR3 DNA sequence: TGTGCCTGGAGTCTCGGGGGGAGGGTTCAGTACTTC. Encoded protein: CAWSLGGRVQYF.

The CDR3 DNA reads TGTGCCAGCAGTTTGGAAGGGGCCGGCTATGGCTACACCTTC. This gives the protein CASSLEGAGYGYTF. The chain carries TRBV28 and TRBJ1-2, with a weak D call TRBD1 (5 bases). The CDR3 consists of 14 residues. Germline V gene lookup returns CDR1 MDHEN and CDR2 SYDVKM. Trimming took 3 bases from V and 4 from J, leaving 12 bases between them.

The chain is built from TRBV19 and TRBJ2-5; 12 nucleotides match TRBD2. Trimming at V came to 4 bases and at J to 5 bases, leaving 5 bases not matched to a gene. The V gene's germline CDR1 is LNHDA and CDR2 SQIVND (reference sequence). CDR3 size: 15 residues. This CDR3 is CASSTSGGAGETQYF. DNA for the CDR3: TGTGCCAGTAGTACTAGCGGGGGGGCTGGGGAGACCCAGTACTTC.

The chain links TRBV5-6 to TRBJ1-2, with 9 bases lining up with TRBD1. Germline V CDR1 and CDR2: SGHDT, YYEEEE. V trimming: 5 bases; J trimming: 0 bases; junction bases outside the gene matches: 2. The CDR3 spans 14 residues. The CDR3 protein is CASRRQGANYGYTF. DNA for the CDR3: TGTGCCAGCAGAAGACAGGGGGCTAACTATGGCTACACCTTC.